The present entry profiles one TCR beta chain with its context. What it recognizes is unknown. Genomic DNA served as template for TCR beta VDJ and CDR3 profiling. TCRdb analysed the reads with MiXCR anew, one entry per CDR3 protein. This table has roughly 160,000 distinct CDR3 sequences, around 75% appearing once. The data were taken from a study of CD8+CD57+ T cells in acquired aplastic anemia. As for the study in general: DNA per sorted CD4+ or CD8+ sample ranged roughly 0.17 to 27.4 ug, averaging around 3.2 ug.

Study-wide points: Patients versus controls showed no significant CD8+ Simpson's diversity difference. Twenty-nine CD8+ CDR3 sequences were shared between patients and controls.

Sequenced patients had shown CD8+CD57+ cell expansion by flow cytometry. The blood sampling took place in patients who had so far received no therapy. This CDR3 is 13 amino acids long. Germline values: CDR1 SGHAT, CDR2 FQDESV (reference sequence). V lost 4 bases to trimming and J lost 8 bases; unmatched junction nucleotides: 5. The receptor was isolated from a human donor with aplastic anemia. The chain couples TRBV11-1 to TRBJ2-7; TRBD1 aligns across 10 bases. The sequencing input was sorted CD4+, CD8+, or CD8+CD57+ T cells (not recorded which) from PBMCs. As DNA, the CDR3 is TGTGCCAGCAGCTCGGGACAGGGGTGGCAGCAGTACTTC. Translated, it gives CASSSGQGWQQYF. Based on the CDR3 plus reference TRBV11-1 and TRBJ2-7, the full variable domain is EAEVAQSPRYKITEKSQAVAFWCDPISGHATLYWYRQILGQGPELLVQFQDESVVDDSQLPKDRFSAERLKGVDSTLKIQPAELGDSAMYLCASSSGQGWQQYFGPGTRLTVT.